This is a list of T cell receptor beta chains from one sample in a study of blood T cell repertoires in COVID-19. Sequencing used immunoSEQ multiplex PCR; TCRdb keeps in-frame clones, though not all of them. The sample yields around 100,000 clones, roughly nine tenths seen once. The material sequenced was peripheral blood. All receptors come from a human donor with active COVID-19. The donor label of this sample is uncertain. Both conserved end residues are part of each CDR3.

TRBV2 CASSAGAGPGEQYF
TRBV19 CASSTAAISYEQYF
TRBV6-2/TRBV6-3 CASSYQIRERKTEAFF
TRBV4-1 CASSHTRRTSGGTDTQYF
TRBV28 CASRQGQGYGYTF
TRBV4-3 CASSQLLAGGTDTQYF
TRBV5-1 CASSPGDRVRTEAFF
TRBV9 CASSAPRLAGGQETQYF
TRBV5-1 CASSTTGTDEPQHF
TRBV3-1/TRBV3-2 CASSQGRADRYTF
TRBV27 CASLPHGQGAYEQYF
TRBV2 CASSGSSGSYEQYF
TRBV19 CASSERVLGDTQYF
TRBV5-1 CASSGAGTGKDGYTF
TRBV7-9 CASSPRVSGANVLTF
TRBV11-2 CASSLYLGTGGTGELFF
TRBV6-5 CAAYNYGYTF
TRBV9 CASSGGGRGGNEAFF
TRBV4-1 CASSQDPLGTFRGETQYF
TRBV7-2 CASSLASNTGELFF
TRBV15 CATRKDRVDYGYTF
TRBV2 CASSVSTRGRDEQFF
TRBV9 CASSVGGGIGYGYTF
TRBV27 CASSFFAGRDSNEQFF
TRBV28 CASRLAGGRSKGETQYF